The source of this T cell receptor (beta chain) is a study of CD8 T cell repertoires and HIV-1 epitope variants. Turning to the study itself: T cells were stimulated with Twenty-five Gag and Nef peptides separately. Controls were a CMV, EBV and flu peptide pool, Ebola AY9 negative control, and no-peptide well. Study observations and caveats: Nef KF9 drew about five clonotypes and HW9 one, without TAALDMSHF responses.

Germline V lookup: CDR1 MGHRA, CDR2 YSYEKL. The CDR3 sequence is 14 residues long. V gave up 0 bases and J gave up 4 bases; unmatched junction bases: 0. Regarding this clone: As yet, its antigen is unknown.

TCR beta CDR3 was sequenced at survey depth on immunoSEQ. Assay used: immunoSEQ multiplex PCR; TCRdb lists only in-frame clones, some missing. The table lists some 1,000 clones, roughly 70% of them singletons. V is TRBV4-1 and J is TRBJ2-7; 10 nucleotides match TRBD1. The sequence came from a male donor with HIV. Sequencing was done on a sample of cultured CD8+ T cells derived from PBMCs. This chain's CDR3 is CASSQEGQGYEQYF. The CDR3 DNA is TGCGCCAGCAGCCAAGAGGGACAGGGGTACGAGCAGTACTTC.